This T cell receptor (beta chain) was obtained from a study of T-cell reconstitution after alpha-beta-depleted transplantation in children. The study, taken as a whole, reports: Two months or so post-transplant, alpha-beta T cells reportedly derived from several hundred expanded graft clones. For some patients, TCRbeta diversity was high at day 60 because of recipient T cells and thymic progenitors that survived. By one year post-transplant, T-cell counts and diversity largely arose from T cells that were newly produced.

The CDR3 totals 15 residues. Trimming at V came to 6 bases and at J to 9 bases, leaving 13 bases not matched to a gene. The library targeted TCRbeta and was prepared with unique molecular identifiers. TCRdb fed the PCR reads into MiXCR, producing one record per CDR3 protein. This sample has a few hundred thousand distinct CDR3 sequences; 25% to 30% occur once, and the top ten carry about a third. Only a few counts were recorded for this clonotype. The antigen is undetermined. The specimen was PBMCs, collected before TCRalphabeta/CD19-depleted stem cell transplant. This chain connects TRBV12-3 or TRBV12-4 to TRBJ2-1; the match to TRBD1 covers 8 bases. The TCR sequence derives from a boy younger than two with Wiskott-Aldrich syndrome, due to receive a stem cell transplant. CDR3: CASRPTGAPRSEQFF. The CDR3 DNA reads as TGTGCCAGCAGACCGACAGGGGCCCCACGAAGTGAGCAGTTCTTC.